These T cell receptor beta chains were read from a single sample in a study of OX40 agonist ivuxolimab in advanced cancers. The method was immunoSEQ multiplex PCR; TCRdb's version includes in-frame clones alone and lacks a portion of them. The sample consists of tens of thousands of clones, about four fifths of them appearing once. The sequenced sample was CD4+ or CD8+ T cells sorted from blood, obtained in a trial of the OX40 agonist ivuxolimab. Source of these receptors: an adult with an advanced solid tumor such as melanoma, head and neck, liver or kidney cancer. CDR3s include the opening cysteine and the closing phenylalanine or tryptophan. A D gene is named only where the DNA matches it firmly. Where a row states a size, it is once, few, many or the class of an expanded clone; other rows omit it.

>TRBV7-7|TRBD2|TRBJ2-5|NA
CASSPGLAETQYF
TGTGCTAGCAGCCCTGGACTAGCGGAGACCCAGTACTTC
>TRBV7-8|TRBD1|TRBJ2-7|NA
CASSLEIGTAKQGYF
TGTGCCAGCAGCTTAGAGATCGGGACAGCCAAACAGGGGTACTTC
>TRBV5-1|NA|TRBJ2-1|NA
CASSLAVLEGGEQFF
TGCGCCAGCAGCTTGGCCGTACTAGAGGGGGGTGAGCAGTTCTTC
>TRBV4-1|NA|TRBJ1-1|NA
CASSQQDSLNTEAFF
TGCGCCAGCAGCCAACAGGACAGTTTGAACACTGAAGCTTTCTTT
>TRBV4-2|TRBD1|TRBJ2-6|NA
CASSQAGGGANVLTF
TGTGCCAGCAGCCAAGCAGGGGGCGGGGCCAACGTCCTGACTTTC
>TRBV29-1|NA|TRBJ1-1|NA
CSVESTTNTEAFF
TGCAGCGTTGAAAGCACTACGAACACTGAAGCTTTCTTT
>TRBV18|NA|TRBJ2-7|NA
CASSPGRYEQYF
TGTGCCAGCTCACCGGGGAGATACGAGCAGTACTTC
>TRBV2|TRBD1|TRBJ1-2|NA
CASRARQGAFYGYTF
TGTGCCAGCAGAGCCCGACAGGGGGCTTTCTATGGCTACACCTTC
>TRBV29-1|TRBD1|TRBJ1-4|NA
CSVGGQGEPKLFF
TGCAGCGTTGGGGGACAGGGAGAACCAAAACTGTTTTTT
>TRBV29-1|NA|TRBJ1-5|NA
CSVVISSRNQPQHF
TGCAGCGTTGTCATTTCCTCGCGCAATCAGCCCCAGCATTTT
>TRBV7-2|NA|TRBJ2-5|few
CASSARQGRGETQYF
TGTGCCAGCAGCGCCCGACAGGGCCGGGGGGAGACCCAGTACTTC
>TRBV5-8|TRBD1|TRBJ2-1|NA
CASSQGTGVYNEQFF
TGTGCCAGCAGCCAAGGGACAGGCGTTTACAATGAGCAGTTCTTC
>TRBV6-1|NA|TRBJ1-2|NA
CASSSSGPNLYGYTF
TGTGCCAGCAGTTCTTCAGGGCCCAACCTCTATGGCTACACCTTC
>TRBV6-6|NA|TRBJ2-2|NA
CASSGRSDTGELFF
TGTGCCAGCAGCGGCAGGTCGGACACCGGGGAGCTGTTTTTT
>TRBV18|TRBD2|TRBJ2-1|NA
CASSPRIGGAAEEQFF
TGTGCCAGCTCACCACGGATCGGGGGGGCAGCCGAAGAGCAGTTCTTC
>TRBV5-1|TRBD1|TRBJ1-1|NA
CASSAYRSQGGNTEAFF
TGCGCCAGCAGCGCCTACAGATCACAGGGGGGGAACACTGAAGCTTTCTTT